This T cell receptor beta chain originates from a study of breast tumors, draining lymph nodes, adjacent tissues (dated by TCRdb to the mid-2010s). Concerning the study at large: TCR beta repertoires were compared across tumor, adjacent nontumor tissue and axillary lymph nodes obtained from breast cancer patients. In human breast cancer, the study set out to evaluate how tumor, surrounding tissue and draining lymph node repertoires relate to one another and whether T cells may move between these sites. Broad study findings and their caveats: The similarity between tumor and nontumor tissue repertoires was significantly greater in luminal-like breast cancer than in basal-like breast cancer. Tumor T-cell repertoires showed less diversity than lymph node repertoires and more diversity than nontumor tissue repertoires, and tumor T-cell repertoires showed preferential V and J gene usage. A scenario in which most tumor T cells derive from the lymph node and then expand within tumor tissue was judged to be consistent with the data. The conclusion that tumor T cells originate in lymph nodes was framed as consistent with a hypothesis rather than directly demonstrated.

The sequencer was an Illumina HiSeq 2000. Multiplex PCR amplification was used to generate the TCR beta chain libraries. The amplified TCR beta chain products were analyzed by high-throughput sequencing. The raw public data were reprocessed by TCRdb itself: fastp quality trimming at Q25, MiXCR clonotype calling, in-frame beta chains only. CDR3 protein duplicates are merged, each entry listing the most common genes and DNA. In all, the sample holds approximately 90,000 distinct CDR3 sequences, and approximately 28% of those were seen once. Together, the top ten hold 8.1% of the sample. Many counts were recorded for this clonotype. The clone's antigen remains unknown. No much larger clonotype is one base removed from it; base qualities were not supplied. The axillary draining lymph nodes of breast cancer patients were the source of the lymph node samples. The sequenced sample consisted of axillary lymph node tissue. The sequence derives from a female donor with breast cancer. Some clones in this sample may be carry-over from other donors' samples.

The CDR3 reads as follows: CATSDPRQVDQETQYF. The DNA reads TGTGCCACCAGTGACCCTCGACAGGTCGACCAAGAGACCCAGTACTTC. The chain was built from TRBV24-1 and TRBJ2-5; TRBD1 is possibly the D segment (6 matching bases). The germline V gene supplies CDR1 KGHDR and CDR2 SFDVKD. The CDR3 sequence holds 16 residues, the cysteine and phenylalanine included. Here the CDR3 DNA is all that survives: 48 bases in frame from base 1. V was cut back by 4 bases and J by 0 bases, leaving a gap of 14 bases between them.